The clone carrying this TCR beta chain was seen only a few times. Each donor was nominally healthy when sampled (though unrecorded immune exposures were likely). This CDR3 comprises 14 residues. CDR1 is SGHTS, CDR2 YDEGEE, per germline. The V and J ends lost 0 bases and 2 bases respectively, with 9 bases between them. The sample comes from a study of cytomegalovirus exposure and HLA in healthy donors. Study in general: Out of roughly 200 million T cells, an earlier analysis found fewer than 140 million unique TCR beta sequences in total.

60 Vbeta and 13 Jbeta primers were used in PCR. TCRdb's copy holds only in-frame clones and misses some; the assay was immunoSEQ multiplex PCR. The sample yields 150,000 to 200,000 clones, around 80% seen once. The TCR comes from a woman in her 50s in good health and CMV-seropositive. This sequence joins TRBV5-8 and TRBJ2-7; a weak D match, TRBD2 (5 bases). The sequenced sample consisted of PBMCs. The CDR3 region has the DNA TGTGCCAGCAGCTTGGTAGACGGGACCTACGAGCAGTACTTC. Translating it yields CASSLVDGTYEQYF.